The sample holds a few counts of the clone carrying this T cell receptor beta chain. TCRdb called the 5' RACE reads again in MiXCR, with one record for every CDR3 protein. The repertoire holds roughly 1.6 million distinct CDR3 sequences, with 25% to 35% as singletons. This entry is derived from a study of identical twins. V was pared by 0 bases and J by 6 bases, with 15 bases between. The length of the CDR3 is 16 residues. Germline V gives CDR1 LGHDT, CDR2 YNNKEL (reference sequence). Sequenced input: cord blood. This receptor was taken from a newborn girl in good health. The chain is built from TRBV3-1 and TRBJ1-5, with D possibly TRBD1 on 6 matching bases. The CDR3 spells CASSQDFRGNAQPQHF. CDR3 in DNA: TGTGCCAGCAGCCAAGATTTCAGGGGAAATGCTCAGCCCCAGCATTTT.